The next 7 T cell receptor beta chains were all read from a single sample in a study of technical replicates of blood from several donors. Sequencing used immunoSEQ multiplex PCR; TCRdb keeps in-frame clones, though not all of them. This sample has about 66,000 clones, with more than 75% found just once. Material for sequencing was PBMCs. The receptors derive from a human donor in good health. Some clones in this sample may be carry-over from other donors' samples.

The genes are TRBV15 and TRBJ2-4; D possibly corresponds to TRBD2 (7 bases). The CDR3 covers 15 residues. From germline, CDR1 is LNHNV and CDR2 YYDKDF (reference sequence). V gave up 9 bases and J gave up 0 bases, with 15 bases separating them. The CDR3 DNA follows: TGTGCCACGGGAGCGGGGACATTAGCCAAAAACATTCAGTACTTC. Its translation is CATGAGTLAKNIQYF.

The chain links TRBV5-8 to TRBJ2-1; TRBD2 agrees at 11 bases. V gave up 0 bases and J gave up 4 bases; unmatched junction bases: 0. The CDR3 is made up of 15 amino acids. Germline V gene data show CDR1 as SGHTS and CDR2 as YDEGEE. The DNA of the CDR3 is TGTGCCAGCAGCTTGGGGACTAGCGGGTACAATGAGCAGTTCTTC. Encoded protein: CASSLGTSGYNEQFF.

The chain combines TRBV6-1 with TRBJ1-2; D might be TRBD1 (5 bases). V was trimmed by 7 bases and J by 5 bases, leaving 20 bases between them. The length of the CDR3 is 15 residues. The germline gives CDR1 MNHNS, CDR2 SASEGT. The CDR3 DNA reads TGTGCCAGCACCCTCCTCCCCCAGGGCGAATATGGCTACACCTTC. Residues: CASTLLPQGEYGYTF.

This rearrangement joins TRBV7-3 to TRBJ1-2, with 7 bases matching TRBD1. Trimming cost V 5 bases and J 3 bases; bases outside gene matches: 21. The CDR3 has 19 amino acids. Germline V gives CDR1 SGHTA, CDR2 FQGTGA. The CDR3 DNA is TGTGCCAGCAGCCCCGCCCGGGGAGTACGCGGCAGGGGGGACTATGGCTACACCTTC. Protein product: CASSPARGVRGRGDYGYTF.

The table lists this clone with a few counts. The genes are TRBV27 and TRBJ1-6; D not certain. Germline CDR1 MNHEY, CDR2 SMNVEV (reference sequence). Trimming took 0 bases from V and 6 from J, leaving 6 bases between them. The CDR3 is 14 residues long. The CDR3 bases are TGTGCCAGCAGTTTATCGCCCGGTAATTCACCCCTCCACTTT. Translation: CASSLSPGNSPLHF.

The chain combines TRBV7-3 with TRBJ1-4; 9 bases fit TRBD1. The CDR3 is made up of 15 amino acids. Unmatched junction bases numbered 8, after V lost 7 bases and J lost 5 bases. Per the germline V gene, CDR1 is SGHTA and CDR2 is FQGTGA. CDR3 sequence reads: CASTLPGQGNEKLFF. The CDR3 nucleotides are TGTGCCAGCACCCTCCCCGGACAGGGGAATGAAAAACTGTTTTTT.

This chain uses TRBV7-2 with TRBJ2-1, with TRBD2 matching 7 bases. This CDR3 has 14 residues. With V trimmed by 5 bases and J by 9 bases, 10 bases remained unmatched. The germline V gene has CDR1 SGHTA and CDR2 FQGNSA. In DNA form, the CDR3 reads TGTGCCAGCAGCCCCGATCGGGACTATCGTGAGCAGTTCTTC. Amino acid sequence: CASSPDRDYREQFF. Complete variable domain (other parts from reference TRBV7-2 and TRBJ2-1): GAGVSQSPSNKVTEKGKDVELRCDPISGHTALYWYRQSLGQGLEFLIYFQGNSAPDKSGLPSDRFSAERTGGSVSTLTIQRTQQEDSAVYLCASSPDRDYREQFFGPGTRLTVL.